The present T cell receptor (beta chain) was sequenced within a study of blood T cells in healthy people across ages. Study-level findings and limits: Conclusively comparing naive with antigen-experienced cells was impossible with unsorted PBMCs. The recorded TCR beta diversity per million T cells decreased in a roughly linear manner with age. Diversity was higher, and naive CD4+ cells more numerous, in long-lived donors than in aged donors.

V trimming: 7 bases; J trimming: 5 bases; junction bases outside the gene matches: 9. CDR1 is LNHDA, CDR2 SQIVND, per germline (reference sequence). This CDR3 comprises 15 residues. With a J-beta primer mix and a sample-barcoded 5' primer, a second PCR ran roughly 6 to 12 cycles. Tagging of each cDNA molecule was performed by a template-switch adaptor with 12 random nucleotides. MiXCR was run by TCRdb on the 5' RACE reads, yielding one entry per CDR3 protein. The sample consists of over a million distinct CDR3 sequences, roughly 40% of them appearing once. For this clonotype: Its antigen is not identified.

The sequenced sample consisted of blood. The receptor was derived from a young woman in good health. This rearrangement joins TRBV19 to TRBJ2-1; TRBD2 matches at 9 bases. CDR3 residues: CASMAGGAQNNEQFF. Written as DNA, the CDR3 is TGTGCCAGTATGGCGGGAGGGGCACAAAACAATGAGCAGTTCTTC.